This T cell receptor (beta chain) was found in a study of blood T cell repertoires in COVID-19. Across the study: Sample material is recorded as cDNA or gDNA derived from T cells, B-cell-depleted T cells, or PBMCs.

Clones were read by immunoSEQ multiplex PCR, and TCRdb kept only the in-frame ones, dropping some. This sample has about 170,000 clones, with around 93% found just once. The V end lost 6 bases, the J end lost 7 bases, and 18 bases lay between the germline ends. The CDR3 covers 14 residues. Germline lookup yields CDR1 MDHEN and CDR2 SYDVKM. The sequenced sample was peripheral blood. The gene calls are TRBV28 and TRBJ1-2; D is perhaps TRBD1 (6 bases). The source of this sequence is a man aged 25-40 years with COVID-19, enrolled during active disease. DNA of the CDR3: TGTGCCAGCAGCTCACTTAGGACAGTGCCTGGCTACACCTTC. This sequence encodes CASSSLRTVPGYTF.